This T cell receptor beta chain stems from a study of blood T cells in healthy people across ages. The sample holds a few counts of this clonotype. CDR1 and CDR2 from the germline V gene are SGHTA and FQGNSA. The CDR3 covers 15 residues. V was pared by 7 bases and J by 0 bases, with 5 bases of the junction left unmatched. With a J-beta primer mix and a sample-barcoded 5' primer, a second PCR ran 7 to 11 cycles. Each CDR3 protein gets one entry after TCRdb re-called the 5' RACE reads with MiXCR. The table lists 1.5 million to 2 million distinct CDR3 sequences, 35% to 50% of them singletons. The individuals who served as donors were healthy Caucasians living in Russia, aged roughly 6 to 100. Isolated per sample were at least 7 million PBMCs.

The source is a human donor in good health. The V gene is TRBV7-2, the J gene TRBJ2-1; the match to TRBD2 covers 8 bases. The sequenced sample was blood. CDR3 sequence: CASTPGGGSYNEQFF. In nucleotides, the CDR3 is TGTGCCAGCACCCCGGGAGGGGGCTCCTACAATGAGCAGTTCTTC.